The clone carrying this TCR beta chain was counted many times. In TCRdb, the 5' RACE reads were re-called with MiXCR into one record per CDR3 protein. The table includes about 52,000 distinct CDR3 sequences, 11% detected once. The sample is drawn from a study of early T cells in non-severe SARS-CoV-2 infection. On the study more broadly: Bulk RNA from unsorted whole blood was sequenced; chains were unpaired.

The clonotype originates from an adult who was a healthcare worker with PCR-confirmed SARS-CoV-2 infection or an uninfected control (not recorded which). The sequenced sample consisted of whole blood.

The CDR3 loop is CSARQSQETQYF. CDR3 sequence (DNA): TGCAGTGCTAGACAGAGCCAAGAGACCCAGTACTTC. The chain joins TRBV20-1 to TRBJ2-5; D remains ambiguous. The germline gives CDR1 DFQATT, CDR2 SNEGSKA (reference sequence). The CDR3 has 12 amino acids. The V end was cut by 2 bases, the J end by 1 base, with 5 bases between.